Here is one TCR beta chain with its context. This CDR3 comprises 16 residues. The V gene's germline CDR1 is KGHDR and CDR2 SFDVKD. V lost 12 bases and J lost 5; bases outside the gene matches: 17. MiXCR, applied by TCRdb to the 5' RACE reads, yields one record per CDR3 protein. This sample has approximately 42,000 distinct CDR3 sequences, with 29% found just once. CD4+CD45RO+CD25- cells were isolated as memory CD4+ T cells. The specimen sequenced was memory CD4+ T cells sorted from a lymph node. Described subset: memory CD4+ T cells, CD4+CD45RO+CD25-. This chain joins TRBV24-1 and TRBJ2-1, with 8 bases matching TRBD1. This TCR was recovered from a female donor with breast cancer. The CDR3 DNA follows: TGTGCCGCACAGGGGGGCTCGAATAGCAGTAACAATGAGCAGTTCTTC. Protein product: CAAQGGSNSSNNEQFF.